The rows below give T cell receptor beta chains drawn from one sample of a study of response to subunit inactivated influenza vaccine. TCRdb reprocessed the RT-PCR reads via MiXCR and lists one record per CDR3 protein. The sample contains about 310,000 distinct CDR3 sequences, 21% of which appear only once. The sequencing here drew on PBMCs from blood, taken 21 months after vaccination. Receptors originate from a man aged 45-69 years who received an inactivated influenza vaccine. Both conserved end residues are part of each CDR3. A D gene is named only where the DNA matches it firmly. Not all rows give a size; the values are once, few, many and, for expanded clones, a class.

j_call clone_size v_call d_call cdr3_nt cdr3_aa
TRBJ2-7 many TRBV12-3/TRBV12-4 - TGTGCCAGCAGTTTATTAGGGGGTGAGCAGTACTTC CASSLLGGEQYF
TRBJ1-1 few TRBV2 - TGTGCCAGCAGTGATGTTCAGAGGGGCGCGTTGAACACTGAAGCTTTCTTT CASSDVQRGALNTEAFF
TRBJ2-5 - TRBV10-3 - TGTGCCATCAGTGACGGGATCCAAGAGACCCAGTACTTC CAISDGIQETQYF
TRBJ1-1 - TRBV9 - TGTGCCACCAACCGGGGGGAGACGGACACTGAAGCTTTCTTT CATNRGETDTEAFF
TRBJ1-2 few TRBV6-6 - TGTGCCAGCAGTTCCACTGGGGCTGGCTACACCTTC CASSSTGAGYTF
TRBJ1-1 many TRBV12-3/TRBV12-4 TRBD1 TGTGCCAGCAGTTTTGAAGGGACAGGGGGTGGCACTGAAGCTTTCTTT CASSFEGTGGGTEAFF
TRBJ2-7 - TRBV6-1 TRBD2 TGTGCCAGCAGTGATGGGGGGGGGAGCTCCTACGAGCAGTACTTC CASSDGGGSSYEQYF
TRBJ1-1 few TRBV5-1 - TGCGCCACCTCATACACTGAAGGCACTGAAGCTTTCTTT CATSYTEGTEAFF
TRBJ2-2 - TRBV9 - TGTGCCAGCAGCTTTCCCCGGACACCTAACACCGGGGAGCTGTTTTTT CASSFPRTPNTGELFF
TRBJ1-2 few TRBV7-2 - TGTGCCAGCAGCTTAGGTACAGAATATGGCTACACCTTC CASSLGTEYGYTF
TRBJ2-3 many TRBV5-1 TRBD2 TGCGCCAGCCGAGGGCTAGCGGGGGATGACACAGATACGCAGTATTTT CASRGLAGDDTDTQYF
TRBJ1-1 few TRBV20-1 - TGCAGTGCTAGAGTTGGGGGCGGGGGCACTGAAGCTTTCTTT CSARVGGGGTEAFF
TRBJ1-6 - TRBV14 - TGTGCCAGCAGCCAATGGACAGTATCCTCACCCCTCCACTTT CASSQWTVSSPLHF
TRBJ2-7 - TRBV3-1 TRBD1 TGTGCCAGCAGCCAACCGGGACAGGGTGGGGAGCAGTACTTC CASSQPGQGGEQYF
TRBJ2-5 - TRBV7-2 TRBD1 TGTGCCAGCAGCTTACGCAGGGGGCGGGAGACCCAGTACTTC CASSLRRGRETQYF
TRBJ2-2 - TRBV5-6 - TGTGCCAGCAGCTTGGAGTTTCGACTTGACACCGGGGAGCTGTTTTTT CASSLEFRLDTGELFF
TRBJ2-2 - TRBV27 - TGTGCCAGCAGTCTCAGAGGAATCGCGAACACCGGGGAGCTGTTTTTT CASSLRGIANTGELFF
TRBJ1-1 many TRBV20-1 - TGCAGTGCCCGGGACCCCTTAGTTTGGGCTGAAGCTTTCTTT CSARDPLVWAEAFF
TRBJ1-3 - TRBV4-1 - TGCGCCAGCAGCCCCCCTGGGGGGGGCTCTGGAAACACCATATATTTT CASSPPGGGSGNTIYF
TRBJ1-6 few TRBV6-4 - TGTGCCAGCAGTGACTCTACCCGTCCGAGCTCACCCCTCCACTTT CASSDSTRPSSPLHF
TRBJ2-1 - TRBV2 - TGTGCCAGCAGGGATAGCGGTAATGAGCAGCTCTTC CASRDSGNEQLF
TRBJ1-1 - TRBV2 TRBD1 TGTGCCAGCAAGGGGACAGCGAACACTGAAGCTTTCTTT CASKGTANTEAFF
TRBJ1-1 few TRBV3-1 - TGTGCCAGCAGCCAACTGGACAGTAACACTGAAGCTTTCTTT CASSQLDSNTEAFF
TRBJ1-2 - TRBV29-1 TRBD1 TGCAGCGTGCCGGGACAGGCTAACTATGGCTACACCTTC CSVPGQANYGYTF
TRBJ2-1 - TRBV10-3 TRBD1 TGTGCCATCAGTGAGTATCGGACAGGGGCGGATGAGCGGTTCTTC CAISEYRTGADERFF
TRBJ1-2 many TRBV9 TRBD1 TGTGCCAGCAGCGTAGAGCCACAGGGGGGCTATGGCTACACCTTC CASSVEPQGGYGYTF
TRBJ2-4 few TRBV7-9 - TGTGCCAGCAGCTTCCGGACATCAGCCAAAAACATTCAGTACTTC CASSFRTSAKNIQYF
TRBJ2-1 few TRBV7-9 TRBD2 TGTGCCAGCAGCTCCGGACTAGCGGGAGGCCGCGGGCAGTTCTTC CASSSGLAGGRGQFF
TRBJ1-2 - TRBV3-1 TRBD1 TGTGCCAGCAGCTCGCGCGGGGACAGCAAGGCTGGCTACACCTTC CASSSRGDSKAGYTF
TRBJ2-7 - TRBV21-1 - TGTGCCAGCAACCCTCCACTCCGGGCCCAAGCGTCTCGTTTAACCTACGAGCAGTACTTC CASNPPLRAQASRLTYEQYF
TRBJ2-1 - TRBV12-3/TRBV12-4 - TGTGCCAGCAGTTTTGCCAGCGGGTCTAGTGAGCAGTTCTTC CASSFASGSSEQFF
TRBJ1-1 many TRBV5-1 - TGCGCCAGCAGCTTGCGGCACCCCATGAACACTGAAGCTTTCTTT CASSLRHPMNTEAFF
TRBJ2-5 few TRBV6-5 - TGTGCCAGCAGTTACGGCTTAGGGGAGACCCAGTACTTC CASSYGLGETQYF
TRBJ1-2 few TRBV6-1 - TGTGCCAGCAGTGAACGGGGGCGAGGCTCCATATATGGCTACACCTTC CASSERGRGSIYGYTF
TRBJ1-2 few TRBV28 TRBD1 TGTGCCAGCAGAGAGAGACCGGGACAGGGCTATGGCTACACCTTC CASRERPGQGYGYTF
TRBJ2-1 - TRBV7-2 - TGTGCCAGCAGCCAACTGGACGGGTTCGATGAGCAGTTCTTC CASSQLDGFDEQFF
TRBJ1-2 few TRBV28 - TGTGCCAGCAGTTTTTGGGCACAGGACTATGGCTACACCTTC CASSFWAQDYGYTF
TRBJ2-7 few TRBV2 - TGTGCCAGCACGGACGGGTTCTACGAGCAGTACTTC CASTDGFYEQYF
TRBJ1-6 few TRBV2 - TGTGCCAGCAGTGAGGGCCAGAGCTCCTATAATTCACCCCTCCACTTT CASSEGQSSYNSPLHF
TRBJ1-6 - TRBV12-3/TRBV12-4 TRBD1 TGTGCCAGCAGTATGACAGGGTCAGGCTCACCCCTCCACTTT CASSMTGSGSPLHF
TRBJ2-2 - TRBV29-1 TRBD2 TGCAGCGTTGGTCTTAGCGGGAGGGCCAACGGGGAGCTGTTTTTT CSVGLSGRANGELFF
TRBJ2-7 - TRBV5-1 - TGCGCCAGCAGCTTAAGGGGGGCTACCTCCTACGAGCAGTACTTC CASSLRGATSYEQYF
TRBJ2-3 - TRBV27 TRBD2 TGTGCCAGCAGATATGGGGGATGGGTCTCTGCTAGCGGGGTAACAGATACGCAGTATTTT CASRYGGWVSASGVTDTQYF
TRBJ1-1 few TRBV27 - TGTGCCAGCAGTGCCCGGAGGGTAAACACTGAAGCTTTCTTT CASSARRVNTEAFF
TRBJ2-1 few TRBV20-1 TRBD2 TGCAGTGCTAGAGATCCGGGACTAGACAATGAGCAGTTCTTC CSARDPGLDNEQFF
TRBJ1-4 few TRBV6-1 - TGTGCCAGCAGTACCTCTTTCGAGGGAGCCACTAATGAAAAACTGTTTTTT CASSTSFEGATNEKLFF
TRBJ2-3 - TRBV29-1 - TGCAGCGTTGAAGATCTGGGCAGCCTGAGGATAATAGATACGCAGTATTTT CSVEDLGSLRIIDTQYF
TRBJ2-7 - TRBV10-3 TRBD1 TGTGCCATCAGCGGGATACCGGGACAGGGGGCTGGAGAGCAGTACTTC CAISGIPGQGAGEQYF
TRBJ2-7 - TRBV7-8 - TGTGCCAGCAGCTTAGATCGGGCCAGGGTGAGCTACGAGCAGTACTTC CASSLDRARVSYEQYF